Following are 8 T cell receptor beta chains from one sample sequenced in a study of blood T cell repertoires in COVID-19. TCRdb's copy holds only in-frame clones and misses some; the assay was immunoSEQ multiplex PCR. This sample has under 350,000 clones, with 80% to 90% found just once. Sequenced sample: PBMCs or T cells enriched from blood (not recorded which). The receptor source for this set is a middle-aged woman with acute COVID-19.

This rearrangement joins TRBV11-2 to TRBJ2-7, with 8 nucleotides matching TRBD2. Trimming took 4 bases from V and 4 from J; bases not matched to a gene: 15. The CDR3 is made up of 17 amino acids. Germline loops: CDR1 SGHAT, CDR2 FQNNGV. CDR3 DNA: TGTGCCAGCAGCTCGGGTCGAGGAGCGGGAGTGCAATACGAGCAGTACTTC. Translated, it gives CASSSGRGAGVQYEQYF.

The chain uses TRBV6-5 and TRBJ1-6, with 7 positions matching TRBD1. This CDR3 is 15 amino acids long. The V segment lost 4 bases and the J segment 7 bases; nucleotides outside the gene matches: 7. The V gene's germline CDR1 is MNHEY and CDR2 SVGAGI. The CDR3 coding sequence is TGTGCCAGCAGTTCCCGACAGGGCTCGAATTCACCCCTCCACTTT. Translation: CASSSRQGSNSPLHF.

The V and J genes are TRBV21-1 and TRBJ2-5; the table's TRBD1 call for D was not verified on the DNA. TRBV21-1 corresponds to a pseudogene. The CDR3 has 17 residues. CDR3 sequence: CASSRPGQVHSQETQYF. The CDR3 DNA sequence: TGTGCCAGCAGCCGACCGGGACAGGTCCACTCGCAAGAGACCCAGTACTTC.

The rearrangement joins TRBV5-1 to TRBJ2-3, with 9 bases identical to TRBD2. This CDR3 contains 14 residues. From germline, CDR1 is SGHRS and CDR2 YFSETQ. V lost 0 bases to trimming and J lost 4 bases; unmatched junction nucleotides: 0. The CDR3 coding sequence is TGCGCCAGCAGCTTGGGACTAGCGGCAGATACGCAGTATTTT. It specifies CASSLGLAADTQYF.

Concerning this clone itself: One end of the junction fails to match germline, which may point to a read error. This chain uses TRBV9 with TRBJ1-4; the D is unclear. CDR3 length: 15 amino acids. In germline, CDR1 is SGDLS, CDR2 YYNGEE. DNA of the CDR3: TGTGCCAGCAGCGTAGGTGGGCGAACTGATGAAAAACTGTTTTTT. Protein sequence: CASSVGGRTDEKLFF.

This clone has only one observation. CDR3 sequence reads: CASSTQGAEAFF. In nucleotides, the CDR3 is TGTGCCAGCAGCACCCAGGGCGCTGAAGCTTTCTTT. The chain recombines TRBV11-1 with TRBJ1-1, with D perhaps TRBD1 (5 bases). V lost 5 bases to trimming and J lost 6 bases, with 10 bases between them. Germline V gene lookup returns CDR1 SGHAT and CDR2 FQDESV (reference sequence). The CDR3 has 12 residues. Using reference TRBV11-1 and TRBJ1-1 for the parts outside the CDR3, the full variable domain is EAEVAQSPRYKITEKSQAVAFWCDPISGHATLYWYRQILGQGPELLVQFQDESVVDDSQLPKDRFSAERLKGVDSTLKIQPAELGDSAMYLCASSTQGAEAFFGQGTRLTVV.

DNA of the CDR3: TGTGCCAGCAGCCGGACGCCGGGAACTGAAGCTTTCTTT. This encodes CASSRTPGTEAFF. V usage is TRBV28 and J usage is TRBJ1-1; D gene unclear. V lost 6 bases and J 5 bases, leaving 13 bases between the germline ends. The length of the CDR3 is 13 residues. Germline values: CDR1 MDHEN, CDR2 SYDVKM. The complete variable domain, with remaining parts taken from reference TRBV28 and TRBJ1-1, reads DVKVTQSSRYLVKRTGEKVFLECVQDMDHENMFWYRQDPGLGLRLIYFSYDVKMKEKGDIPEGYSVSREKKERFSLILESASTNQTSMYLCASSRTPGTEAFFGQGTRLTVV.

The rearrangement links TRBV6-5 to TRBJ1-4; 8 bases fit TRBD1. J was trimmed by 3 bases and V by 4 bases; bases with no gene match: 4. Germline assignment: CDR1 MNHEY and CDR2 SVGAGI. The CDR3 has 15 amino acids. In DNA form, the CDR3 reads TGTGCCAGCAGTTCGGGACAGGTGGCTAATGAAAAACTGTTTTTT. As protein: CASSSGQVANEKLFF.